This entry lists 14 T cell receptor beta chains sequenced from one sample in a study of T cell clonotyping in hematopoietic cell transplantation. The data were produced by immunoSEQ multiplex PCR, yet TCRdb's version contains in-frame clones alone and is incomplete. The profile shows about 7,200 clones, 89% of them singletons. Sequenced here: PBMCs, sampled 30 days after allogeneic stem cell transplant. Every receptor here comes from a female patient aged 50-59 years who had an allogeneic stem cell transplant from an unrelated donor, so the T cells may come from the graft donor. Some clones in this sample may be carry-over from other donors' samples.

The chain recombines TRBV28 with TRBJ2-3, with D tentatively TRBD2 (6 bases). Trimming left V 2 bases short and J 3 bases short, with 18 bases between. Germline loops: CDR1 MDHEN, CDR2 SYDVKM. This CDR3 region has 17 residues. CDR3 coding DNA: TGTGCCAGCAGTTTAACACTTACTAGCCTTGTGACAGATACGCAGTATTTT. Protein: CASSLTLTSLVTDTQYF.

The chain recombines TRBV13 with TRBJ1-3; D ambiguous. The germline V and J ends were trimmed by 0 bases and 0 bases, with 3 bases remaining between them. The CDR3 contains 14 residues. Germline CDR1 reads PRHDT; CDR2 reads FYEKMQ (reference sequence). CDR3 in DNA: TGTGCCAGCAGCTTAGGGGTCTCTGGAAACACCATATATTTT. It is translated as CASSLGVSGNTIYF.

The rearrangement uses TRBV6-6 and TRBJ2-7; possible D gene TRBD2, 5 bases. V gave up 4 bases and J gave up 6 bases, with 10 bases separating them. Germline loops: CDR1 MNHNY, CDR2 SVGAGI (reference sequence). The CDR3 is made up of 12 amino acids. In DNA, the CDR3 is TGTGCCAGCAGTTCACGGGGAATCGAGCAGTACTTC. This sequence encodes CASSSRGIEQYF.

CDR3 nucleotides: TGTGCCAGCAGCTACGTGACGGGGGCTAGCGGATACGAGCAGTACTTC. This translates into CASSYVTGASGYEQYF. The rearrangement uses TRBV4-2 and TRBJ2-7, with a possible D match to TRBD2 (7 bases). The V end was cut by 5 bases, the J end by 4 bases, with 21 bases between. The CDR3 is made up of 16 amino acids. The germline V gene has CDR1 LGHNA and CDR2 YNFKEQ.

Written as DNA, the CDR3 is TGTGCCAGCAGCCCTGGACGAGATACGCAGTATTTT. This translates into CASSPGRDTQYF. This chain joins TRBV6-5 and TRBJ2-3; no clear D gene. Trimming left V 6 bases short and J 5 bases short, with 9 bases between. The CDR3 is 12 residues long. CDR1 MNHEY and CDR2 SVGAGI come from the germline V gene.

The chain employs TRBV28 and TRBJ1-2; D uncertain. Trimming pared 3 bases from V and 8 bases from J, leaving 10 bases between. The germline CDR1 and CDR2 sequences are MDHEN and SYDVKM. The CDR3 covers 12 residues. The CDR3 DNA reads TGTGCCAGCAGTTTTGGTGTTGACGGCTACACCTTC. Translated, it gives CASSFGVDGYTF.

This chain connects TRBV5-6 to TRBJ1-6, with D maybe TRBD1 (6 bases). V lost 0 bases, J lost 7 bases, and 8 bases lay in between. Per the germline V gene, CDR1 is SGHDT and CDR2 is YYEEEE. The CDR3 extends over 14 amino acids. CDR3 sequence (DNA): TGTGCCAGCAGCTTGGGAGGGGGGAATTCACCCCTCCACTTT. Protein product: CASSLGGGNSPLHF.

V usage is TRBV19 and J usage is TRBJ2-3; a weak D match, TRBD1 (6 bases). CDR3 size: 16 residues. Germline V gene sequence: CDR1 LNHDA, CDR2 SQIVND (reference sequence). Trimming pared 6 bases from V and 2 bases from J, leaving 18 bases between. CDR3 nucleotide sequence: TGTGCCAGTAGCGCGTACTACAGGGCAAACACAGATACGCAGTATTTT. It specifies CASSAYYRANTDTQYF.

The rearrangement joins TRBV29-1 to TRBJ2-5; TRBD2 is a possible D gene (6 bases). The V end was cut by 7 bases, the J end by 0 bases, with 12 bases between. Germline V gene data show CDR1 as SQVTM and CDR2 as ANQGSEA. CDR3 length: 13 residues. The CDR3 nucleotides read TGCAGCGGTCGGAGGGCGTACCAAGAGACCCAGTACTTC. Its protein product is CSGRRAYQETQYF.

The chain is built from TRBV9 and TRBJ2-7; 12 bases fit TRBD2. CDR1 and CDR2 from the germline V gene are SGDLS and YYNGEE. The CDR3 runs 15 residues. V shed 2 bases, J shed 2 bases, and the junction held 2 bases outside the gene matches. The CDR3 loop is CASSVGLAGTYEQYF. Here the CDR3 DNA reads TGTGCCAGCAGCGTCGGACTAGCGGGGACCTACGAGCAGTACTTC.

CDR3 sequence: CASSGRTGDPYEQYF. In nucleotides, the CDR3 is TGTGCCAGCAGCGGGCGGACAGGGGATCCCTACGAGCAGTACTTC. The rearrangement joins TRBV9 to TRBJ2-7, with 9 nucleotides matching TRBD1. CDR1 and CDR2 (germline): SGDLS, YYNGEE. The CDR3 loop spans 15 amino acids. With V trimmed by 3 bases and J by 2 bases, 6 bases remained unmatched.

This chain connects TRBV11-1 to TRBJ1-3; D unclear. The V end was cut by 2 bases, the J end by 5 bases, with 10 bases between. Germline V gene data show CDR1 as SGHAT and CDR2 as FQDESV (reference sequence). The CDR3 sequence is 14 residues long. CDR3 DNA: TGTGCCAGCAGCTTAAAGACACGAAGAAACACCATATATTTT. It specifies CASSLKTRRNTIYF. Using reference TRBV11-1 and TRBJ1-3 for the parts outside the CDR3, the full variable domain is EAEVAQSPRYKITEKSQAVAFWCDPISGHATLYWYRQILGQGPELLVQFQDESVVDDSQLPKDRFSAERLKGVDSTLKIQPAELGDSAMYLCASSLKTRRNTIYFGEGSWLTVV.

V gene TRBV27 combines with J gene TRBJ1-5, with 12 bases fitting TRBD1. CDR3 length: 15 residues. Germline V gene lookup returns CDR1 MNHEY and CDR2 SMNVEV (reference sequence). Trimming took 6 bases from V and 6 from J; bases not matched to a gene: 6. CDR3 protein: CASSGDRGLSQPQHF. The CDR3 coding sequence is TGTGCCAGCAGCGGGGACAGGGGGCTTAGTCAGCCCCAGCATTTT.

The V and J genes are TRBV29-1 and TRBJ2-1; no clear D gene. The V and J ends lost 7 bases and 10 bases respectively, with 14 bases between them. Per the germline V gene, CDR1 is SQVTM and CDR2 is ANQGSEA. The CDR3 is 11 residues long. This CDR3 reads CSAPTLGEQFF. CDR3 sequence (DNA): TGCAGCGCTCCGACGCTCGGGGAGCAGTTCTTC.